The clone carrying this T cell receptor beta chain was seen only a few times. This specimen comes from a study of blood T cell repertoires in COVID-19. Study at large: Whether acute or convalescent, the COVID-19 samples came from the United States, Italy and Spain. The cDNA or gDNA used as material had been derived from T cells, B-cell-depleted T cells, or PBMCs.

Unmatched junction bases numbered 3, after V lost 5 bases and J lost 1 base. There are 15 residues in the CDR3. Germline V gene data show CDR1 as KGHSH and CDR2 as LQKENI. Clones were read by immunoSEQ multiplex PCR, and TCRdb kept only the in-frame ones, dropping some. The sample holds about 130,000 clones, around 87% seen once. Sequencing input: peripheral blood. The chain is built from TRBV18 and TRBJ1-5; TRBD1 agrees at 9 bases. The TCR originated in an older woman with acute or convalescent COVID-19. CDR3 coding DNA: TGTGCCAGCTCATTCGGACAGGGGAGCAATCAGCCCCAGCATTTT. It codes for CASSFGQGSNQPQHF.